The 17 T cell receptor beta chains below come from one sample, sequenced in a study of T cell changes during pregnancy in multiple sclerosis. TCRdb keeps only in-frame clones here, not all; method: immunoSEQ multiplex PCR. The profile shows approximately 43,000 clones, roughly 80% of them singletons. This sample comprised CD4+ T cells from peripheral blood mononuclear cells, obtained before pregnancy. The origin of the receptors is a female donor with multiple sclerosis, enrolled in a pregnancy study.

This clone was recorded only once. The chain carries TRBV6-1 and TRBJ1-5, with D maybe TRBD1 (6 bases). Germline CDR1 reads MNHNS; CDR2 reads SASEGT. The CDR3 consists of 14 residues. V was trimmed by 3 bases and J by 5 bases, leaving 11 bases between them. The CDR3 here is CASSEYQGYQPQHF. The DNA for the CDR3 is TGTGCCAGCAGTGAGTACCAGGGGTATCAGCCCCAGCATTTT.

The rearrangement uses TRBV4-2 and TRBJ1-6; 7 nucleotides match TRBD1. The CDR3 has 24 amino acids. Germline loops: CDR1 LGHNA, CDR2 YNFKEQ. V was pared by 2 bases and J by 1 base, with 26 bases of the junction left unmatched. The CDR3 DNA sequence: TGTGCCAGCAGCCAACGTTTCCCATATTCACGGGACAGTTCCCCTGGATCCTATAATTCACCCCTCCACTTT. This gives the protein CASSQRFPYSRDSSPGSYNSPLHF.

The chain joins TRBV6-6 to TRBJ1-5; D possibly corresponds to TRBD1 (5 bases). V was trimmed by 0 bases and J by 4 bases, leaving 13 bases between them. Germline V CDR1 and CDR2: MNHNY, SVGAGI (reference sequence). CDR3 length: 16 residues. The CDR3 region has the DNA TGTGCCAGCAGTTACTCGAGCGGGGGAGCGAATCAGCCCCAGCATTTT. Translated: CASSYSSGGANQPQHF.

The J gene is TRBJ1-3, the V gene TRBV19; D perhaps matches TRBD1 (6 bases). The CDR3 spans 15 residues. Germline values: CDR1 LNHDA, CDR2 SQIVND (reference sequence). With 4 bases removed from V and 4 bases from J, the gap between germline ends came to 14 bases. DNA for the CDR3: TGTGCCAGTAGTACTCAGGGGCTTTACGGAAACACCATATATTTT. Amino acids: CASSTQGLYGNTIYF. Full variable domain (missing parts from reference TRBV19 and TRBJ1-3): DGGITQSPKYLFRKEGQNVTLSCEQNLNHDAMYWYRQDPGQGLRLIYYSQIVNDFQKGDIAEGYSVSREKKESFPLTVTSAQKNPTAFYLCASSTQGLYGNTIYFGEGSWLTVV.

The V and J genes are TRBV19 and TRBJ1-5; the D is unclear. This CDR3 contains 15 residues. Trimming stripped 3 bases from V and 3 bases from J, with 12 bases between. Germline V gene lookup returns CDR1 LNHDA and CDR2 SQIVND (reference sequence). CDR3 sequence: CASSMVATDNQPQHF. The CDR3 DNA reads as TGTGCCAGTAGTATGGTCGCCACAGACAATCAGCCCCAGCATTTT.

This chain links TRBV2 with TRBJ1-2; a possible D gene is TRBD1 (5 bases). The CDR3 is 16 residues long. Trimming cost V 6 bases and J 5 bases, with 22 bases left between them. In germline, CDR1 is SNHLY, CDR2 FYNNEI. The CDR3 here is CASRPQGPTVTYGYTF. For the CDR3, the DNA is TGTGCCAGCAGACCTCAAGGGCCGACAGTAACTTATGGCTACACCTTC.

This rearrangement joins TRBV4-1 to TRBJ2-7; 8 positions match TRBD1. This CDR3 is built from 18 residues. CDR1 is MGHRA, CDR2 YSYEKL, per germline. The V segment lost 0 bases and the J segment 4 bases; nucleotides outside the gene matches: 14. In DNA form, the CDR3 reads TGCGCCAGCAGCCAAGAGGTCGGACCGGGACAGGTGATTTACGAGCAGTACTTC. It translates to CASSQEVGPGQVIYEQYF.

The CDR3 region is CASSEAPGTSYEQYF. DNA for the CDR3: TGTGCCAGCAGTGAAGCCCCCGGGACTAGCTACGAGCAGTACTTC. The rearrangement links TRBV6-1 to TRBJ2-7, with 8 bases aligning to TRBD2. Trimming cost V 0 bases and J 3 bases; bases outside gene matches: 4. In germline, CDR1 is MNHNS, CDR2 SASEGT. The CDR3 is 15 amino acids.

The V gene is TRBV5-4, the J gene TRBJ1-1; 9 bases agree with TRBD1. V trimming: 0 bases; J trimming: 2 bases; junction bases outside the gene matches: 5. Germline V CDR1 and CDR2: SGHNT, YYREEE (reference sequence). This CDR3 spans 16 amino acids. As DNA, the CDR3 is TGTGCCAGCAGCTTGGTGACAGGGGGACTCAACACTGAAGCTTTCTTT. Protein: CASSLVTGGLNTEAFF. Together with reference TRBV5-4 and TRBJ1-1, the CDR3 gives the full variable domain: ETGVTQSPTHLIKTRGQQVTLRCSSQSGHNTVSWYQQALGQGPQFIFQYYREEENGRGNFPPRFSGLQFPNYSSELNVNALELDDSALYLCASSLVTGGLNTEAFFGQGTRLTVV.

The V and J genes are TRBV7-9 and TRBJ2-4, with 13 bases fitting TRBD2. Germline CDR1 and CDR2: SEHNR and FQNEAQ (reference sequence). V gave up 5 bases and J gave up 7 bases; unmatched junction bases: 5. The CDR3 consists of 15 residues. CDR3: CASSPGLAGENIQYF. CDR3 nucleotides: TGTGCCAGCAGCCCCGGACTAGCGGGAGAGAACATTCAGTACTTC.

V and J are TRBV6-6 and TRBJ1-5, with D possibly being TRBD1 (6 bases). The CDR3 loop spans 14 amino acids. Trimming took 0 bases from V and 4 from J, leaving 7 bases between them. Germline loops: CDR1 MNHNY, CDR2 SVGAGI (reference sequence). In DNA form, the CDR3 reads TGTGCCAGCAGTTACTCGGGACAAAATCAGCCCCAGCATTTT. It codes for CASSYSGQNQPQHF.

The rearrangement joins TRBV10-1 to TRBJ1-5, with D possibly matching TRBD1 (5 bases). The ends were cut back, 2 bases at V and 7 bases at J, with 12 bases in the middle. CDR3 size: 14 residues. The germline gives CDR1 WNHNN, CDR2 SYGVQD (reference sequence). The CDR3 DNA follows: TGCGCCAGCAGTGAGAGGGGTTTAAGCCAGCCCCAGCATTTT. Amino acid sequence: CASSERGLSQPQHF.

The genes are TRBV30 and TRBJ1-3; D is possibly TRBD1 (5 bases). Germline V gives CDR1 GTSNPN, CDR2 SVGIG (reference sequence). The V and J ends lost 3 bases and 3 bases respectively, with 18 bases between them. This CDR3 comprises 16 residues. The CDR3 nucleotides read TGTGCCTGGAGGAAGTCGGCGGGGCGAGGTGGAAACACCATATATTTT. It translates to CAWRKSAGRGGNTIYF.

This clone was recorded only once. The genes are TRBV7-9 and TRBJ2-1, with TRBD1 matching over 9 bases. Germline V gene sequence: CDR1 SEHNR, CDR2 FQNEAQ (reference sequence). With V trimmed by 1 base and J by 9 bases, 4 bases remained unmatched. The CDR3 runs 14 residues. The CDR3 DNA follows: TGTGCCAGCAGCTTAGTACAGGGGGCAGGTGAGCAGTTCTTC. Translating gives CASSLVQGAGEQFF.

The gene calls are TRBV11-2 and TRBJ2-5; perhaps TRBD2 as D (5 bases). CDR3 size: 14 residues. V gave up 7 bases and J gave up 4 bases, with 16 bases separating them. CDR1 and CDR2 (germline): SGHAT, FQNNGV. The chain's CDR3 is CASTPPGSRETQYF. The CDR3 DNA reads as TGTGCCAGCACCCCCCCGGGGTCTCGAGAGACCCAGTACTTC.

This chain links TRBV7-2 with TRBJ2-1; D is unclear. The germline CDR1 and CDR2 sequences are SGHTA and FQGNSA. With 5 bases removed from V and 13 bases from J, the gap between germline ends came to 18 bases. This CDR3 region has 13 residues. The CDR3 region has the DNA TGTGCCAGCAGCCCAACCCCGAGCGCCGGCCAGTTCTTC. Protein: CASSPTPSAGQFF.

The rearrangement links TRBV7-9 to TRBJ2-3; 11 nucleotides align to TRBD2. Trimming cost V 5 bases and J 3 bases; bases outside gene matches: 7. Germline V CDR1 and CDR2: SEHNR, FQNEAQ (reference sequence). The CDR3 has 16 amino acids. The CDR3 loop is CASSTLAGGGTDTQYF. CDR3 DNA: TGTGCCAGCAGCACTCTAGCGGGAGGAGGGACAGATACGCAGTATTTT.